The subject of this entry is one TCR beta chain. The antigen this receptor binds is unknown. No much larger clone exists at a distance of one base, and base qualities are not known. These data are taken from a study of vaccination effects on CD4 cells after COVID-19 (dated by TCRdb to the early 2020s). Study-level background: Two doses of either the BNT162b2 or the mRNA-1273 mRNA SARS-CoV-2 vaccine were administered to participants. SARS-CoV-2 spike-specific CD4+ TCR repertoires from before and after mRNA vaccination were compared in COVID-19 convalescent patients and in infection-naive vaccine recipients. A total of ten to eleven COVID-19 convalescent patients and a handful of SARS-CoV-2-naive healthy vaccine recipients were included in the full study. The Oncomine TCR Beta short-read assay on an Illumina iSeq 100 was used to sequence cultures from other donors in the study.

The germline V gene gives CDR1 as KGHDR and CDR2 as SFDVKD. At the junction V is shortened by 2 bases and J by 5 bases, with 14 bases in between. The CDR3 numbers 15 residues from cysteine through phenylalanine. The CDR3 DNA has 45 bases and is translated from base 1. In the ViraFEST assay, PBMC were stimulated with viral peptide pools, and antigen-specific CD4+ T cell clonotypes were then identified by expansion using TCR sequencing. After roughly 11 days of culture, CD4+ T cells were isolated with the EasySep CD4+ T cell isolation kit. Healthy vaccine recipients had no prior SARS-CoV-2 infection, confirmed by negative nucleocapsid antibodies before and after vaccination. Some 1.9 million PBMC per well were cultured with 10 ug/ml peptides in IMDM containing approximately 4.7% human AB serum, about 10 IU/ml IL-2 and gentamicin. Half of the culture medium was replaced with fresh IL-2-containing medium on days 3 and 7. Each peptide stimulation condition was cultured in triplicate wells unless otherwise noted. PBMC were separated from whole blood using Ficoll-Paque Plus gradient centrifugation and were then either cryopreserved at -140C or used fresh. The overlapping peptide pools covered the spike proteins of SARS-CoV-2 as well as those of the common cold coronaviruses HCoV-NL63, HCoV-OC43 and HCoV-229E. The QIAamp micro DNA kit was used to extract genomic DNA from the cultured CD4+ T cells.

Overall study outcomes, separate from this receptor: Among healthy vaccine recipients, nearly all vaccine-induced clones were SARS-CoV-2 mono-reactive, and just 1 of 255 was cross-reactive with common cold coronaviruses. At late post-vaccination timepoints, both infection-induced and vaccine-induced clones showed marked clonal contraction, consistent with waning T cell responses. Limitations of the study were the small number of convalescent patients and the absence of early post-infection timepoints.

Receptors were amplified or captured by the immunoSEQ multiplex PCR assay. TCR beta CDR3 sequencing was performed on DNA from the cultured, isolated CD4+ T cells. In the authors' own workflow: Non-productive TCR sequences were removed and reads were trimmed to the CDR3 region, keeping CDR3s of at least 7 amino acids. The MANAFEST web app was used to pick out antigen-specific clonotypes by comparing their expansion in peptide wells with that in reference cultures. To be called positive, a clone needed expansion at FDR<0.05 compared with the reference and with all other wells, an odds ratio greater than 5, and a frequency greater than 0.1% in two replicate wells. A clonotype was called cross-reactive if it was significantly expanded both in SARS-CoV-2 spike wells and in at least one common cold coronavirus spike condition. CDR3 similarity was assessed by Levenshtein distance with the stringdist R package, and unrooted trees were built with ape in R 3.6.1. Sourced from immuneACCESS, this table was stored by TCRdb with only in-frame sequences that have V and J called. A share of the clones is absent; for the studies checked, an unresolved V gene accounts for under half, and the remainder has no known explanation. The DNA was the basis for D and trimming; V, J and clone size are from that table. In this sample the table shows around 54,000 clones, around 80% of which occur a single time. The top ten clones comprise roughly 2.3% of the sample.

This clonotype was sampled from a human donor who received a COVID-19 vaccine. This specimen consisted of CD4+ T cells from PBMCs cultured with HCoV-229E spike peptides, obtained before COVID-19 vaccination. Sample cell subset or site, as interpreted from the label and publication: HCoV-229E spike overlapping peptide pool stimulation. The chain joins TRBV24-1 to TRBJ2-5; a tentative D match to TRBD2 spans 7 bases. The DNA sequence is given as TGTGCCACCAGTGATTCACGGGGGGCCGGGGAGACCCAGTACTTC. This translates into CATSDSRGAGETQYF.